Listed below are T cell receptor beta chains from one sample, sequenced in a study of T cell responses to AZD1222 COVID-19 vaccine. TCRdb's copy holds only in-frame clones and misses some; the assay was immunoSEQ multiplex PCR. The sample comprises about 120,000 clones, roughly 90% of which are singletons, and around 2.6% rests with the top ten. This specimen was peripheral blood, taken 28 days after the second AZD1222 dose. Source of these receptors: an adult who received the AZD1222 COVID-19 vaccine. The CDR3 runs from the conserved cysteine through the conserved F or W. The D gene is left open where the match is weak. Some rows mark clone size as missing; the rest say once, few, many or name a class of expanded clone.

V gene: TRBV23-1; D gene: -; J gene: TRBJ1-6; clone size: -; CDR3 protein: CASSQSRSDSYNSPLHF; CDR3 DNA: TGCGCCAGCAGTCAAAGTAGGTCGGATTCCTATAATTCACCCCTCCACTTT
V gene: TRBV29-1; D gene: -; J gene: TRBJ1-3; clone size: few; CDR3 protein: CSVGMISGNTIYF; CDR3 DNA: TGCAGCGTTGGAATGATCTCTGGAAACACCATATATTTT
V gene: TRBV6-1; D gene: -; J gene: TRBJ1-4; clone size: -; CDR3 protein: CASSDRGDTEKLFF; CDR3 DNA: TGTGCCAGCAGTGATAGGGGTGACACGGAAAAACTGTTTTTT
V gene: TRBV5-1; D gene: TRBD2; J gene: TRBJ2-5; clone size: -; CDR3 protein: CASSPGGSGAETQYF; CDR3 DNA: TGCGCCAGCAGCCCCGGGGGTAGCGGGGCAGAGACCCAGTACTTC
V gene: TRBV25-1; D gene: TRBD1; J gene: TRBJ1-1; clone size: -; CDR3 protein: CASSRGLTNTEAFF; CDR3 DNA: TGTGCCAGCAGCAGGGGGCTGACGAACACTGAAGCTTTCTTT
V gene: TRBV7-6; D gene: TRBD1; J gene: TRBJ1-6; clone size: -; CDR3 protein: CASSSQPPGQIYNSPLHF; CDR3 DNA: TGTGCCAGCAGCTCACAGCCCCCGGGACAGATCTATAATTCACCCCTCCACTTT
V gene: TRBV2; D gene: -; J gene: TRBJ2-1; clone size: -; CDR3 protein: CASSARFF; CDR3 DNA: TGTGCCAGCAGTGCGAGGTTCTTC
V gene: TRBV2; D gene: -; J gene: TRBJ1-3; clone size: -; CDR3 protein: CASILAGLTGNTIYF; CDR3 DNA: TGTGCCAGCATCCTTGCCGGGCTCACTGGAAACACCATATATTTT
V gene: TRBV19; D gene: -; J gene: TRBJ1-6; clone size: -; CDR3 protein: CASSGGVPDNSPLHF; CDR3 DNA: TGTGCCAGTAGTGGGGGTGTTCCTGATAATTCACCCCTCCACTTT
V gene: TRBV6-5; D gene: -; J gene: TRBJ2-3; clone size: once; CDR3 protein: CASKEGGSTDTQYF; CDR3 DNA: TGTGCCAGCAAGGAGGGGGGAAGCACAGATACGCAGTATTTT
V gene: TRBV5-1; D gene: TRBD2; J gene: TRBJ2-5; clone size: -; CDR3 protein: CASSLAPTSEETQYF; CDR3 DNA: TGCGCCAGCAGCTTGGCCCCGACTAGCGAAGAGACCCAGTACTTC
V gene: TRBV10-3; D gene: TRBD1; J gene: TRBJ2-5; clone size: -; CDR3 protein: CAISETGVQETQYF; CDR3 DNA: TGTGCCATCAGTGAGACAGGGGTCCAAGAGACCCAGTACTTC
V gene: TRBV6-2/TRBV6-3; D gene: -; J gene: TRBJ2-7; clone size: -; CDR3 protein: CASSLCGSSCEQYF; CDR3 DNA: -
V gene: TRBV19; D gene: -; J gene: TRBJ1-5; clone size: -; CDR3 protein: CASSIPASGNQPQHF; CDR3 DNA: TGTGCCAGTAGTATTCCCGCCAGTGGGAACCAGCCCCAGCATTTT
V gene: TRBV23-1; D gene: -; J gene: TRBJ1-5; clone size: -; CDR3 protein: CASSQIRGREYQPQHF; CDR3 DNA: TGCGCCAGCAGTCAAATCCGTGGTCGGGAGTATCAGCCCCAGCATTTT
V gene: TRBV5-1; D gene: -; J gene: TRBJ2-5; clone size: -; CDR3 protein: CASSNQETQYF; CDR3 DNA: TGCGCCAGCAGCAACCAAGAGACCCAGTACTTC
V gene: TRBV19; D gene: TRBD1; J gene: TRBJ1-3; clone size: -; CDR3 protein: CASSISGGRNTIYF; CDR3 DNA: TGTGCCAGTAGTATATCAGGGGGCAGAAACACCATATATTTT
V gene: TRBV9; D gene: -; J gene: TRBJ1-2; clone size: -; CDR3 protein: CASSPRTANGYTF; CDR3 DNA: TGTGCCAGCAGCCCCCGGACAGCCAATGGCTACACCTTC
V gene: TRBV7-2; D gene: -; J gene: TRBJ1-1; clone size: -; CDR3 protein: CASSLEGTVNTEAFF; CDR3 DNA: TGTGCCAGCAGCTTAGAGGGAACCGTGAACACTGAAGCTTTCTTT
V gene: TRBV7-3; D gene: -; J gene: TRBJ2-3; clone size: -; CDR3 protein: CASSSAISTDTQYF; CDR3 DNA: TGTGCCAGCAGCTCGGCCATAAGCACAGATACGCAGTATTTT
V gene: TRBV28; D gene: -; J gene: TRBJ2-1; clone size: -; CDR3 protein: CATKGGYNEQFF; CDR3 DNA: TGTGCCACAAAGGGAGGCTACAATGAGCAGTTCTTC
V gene: TRBV18; D gene: TRBD1; J gene: TRBJ1-2; clone size: -; CDR3 protein: CASSPETGVNYGYTF; CDR3 DNA: TGTGCCAGCTCACCAGAGACAGGGGTCAACTATGGCTACACCTTC
V gene: TRBV10-2; D gene: -; J gene: TRBJ1-2; clone size: -; CDR3 protein: CASTGGNYGYTF; CDR3 DNA: TGCGCCAGCACCGGGGGAAACTATGGCTACACCTTC
V gene: TRBV10-3; D gene: -; J gene: TRBJ1-1; clone size: few; CDR3 protein: CAISESKSRHEAFF; CDR3 DNA: TGTGCCATCAGTGAGTCGAAGTCCCGGCACGAAGCTTTCTTT
V gene: TRBV5-5; D gene: -; J gene: TRBJ1-5; clone size: -; CDR3 protein: CASSLYSNQPQHF; CDR3 DNA: TGTGCCAGCAGCTTGTACAGTAATCAGCCCCAGCATTTT
V gene: TRBV7-4; D gene: TRBD1; J gene: TRBJ1-2; clone size: -; CDR3 protein: CASSLGQAGYYHGYTF; CDR3 DNA: TGTGCCAGCAGCCTGGGACAGGCCGGCTATTACCATGGCTACACCTTC
V gene: TRBV28; D gene: -; J gene: TRBJ1-5; clone size: -; CDR3 protein: CASTLRDSNQPQHF; CDR3 DNA: TGTGCCAGCACCCTTCGGGACAGCAATCAGCCCCAGCATTTT
V gene: TRBV15; D gene: -; J gene: TRBJ1-3; clone size: -; CDR3 protein: CATSRDRAGSGNTIYF; CDR3 DNA: TGTGCCACCAGCAGAGATCGCGCAGGCTCTGGAAACACCATATATTTT
V gene: TRBV19; D gene: TRBD2; J gene: TRBJ2-1; clone size: -; CDR3 protein: CASSTHRLAGGYNEQFF; CDR3 DNA: TGTGCCAGTAGTACCCATCGACTAGCGGGGGGGTACAATGAGCAGTTCTTC
V gene: TRBV5-4; D gene: TRBD1; J gene: TRBJ1-4; clone size: -; CDR3 protein: CASSSGGTGVLANEKLFF; CDR3 DNA: TGTGCCAGCAGCTCCGGCGGGACAGGGGTTCTCGCTAATGAAAAACTGTTTTTT
V gene: TRBV7-2; D gene: -; J gene: TRBJ1-5; clone size: -; CDR3 protein: CASSYRRDSNQPQHF; CDR3 DNA: TGTGCCAGCAGCTATCGACGAGATAGCAATCAGCCCCAGCATTTT
V gene: TRBV3-1/TRBV3-2; D gene: -; J gene: TRBJ2-3; clone size: -; CDR3 protein: CASSLSTDTQYF; CDR3 DNA: TGTGCCAGCAGCCTTAGCACAGATACGCAGTATTTT
V gene: TRBV30; D gene: -; J gene: TRBJ2-3; clone size: -; CDR3 protein: CAWKAGGADTQYF; CDR3 DNA: TGTGCCTGGAAGGCCGGGGGCGCAGATACGCAGTATTTT
V gene: TRBV7-9; D gene: -; J gene: TRBJ1-1; clone size: -; CDR3 protein: CASSFAQTNTEAFF; CDR3 DNA: TGTGCCAGCAGCTTTGCCCAGACGAACACTGAAGCTTTCTTT
V gene: TRBV5-1; D gene: TRBD1; J gene: TRBJ1-2; clone size: few; CDR3 protein: CASSQDPLGGQGANVGYTF; CDR3 DNA: TGCGCCAGCAGCCAGGACCCGTTGGGGGGACAGGGGGCGAACGTCGGCTACACCTTC
V gene: TRBV6-2/TRBV6-3; D gene: -; J gene: TRBJ2-3; clone size: few; CDR3 protein: CASSTPSGRTDTQYF; CDR3 DNA: TGTGCCAGCAGCACCCCCAGCGGCCGCACAGATACGCAGTATTTT
V gene: TRBV5-3; D gene: TRBD1; J gene: TRBJ1-6; clone size: -; CDR3 protein: CARSLAQGAKNSPLHF; CDR3 DNA: TGTGCCAGAAGCTTGGCACAGGGGGCGAAAAATTCACCCCTCCACTTT
V gene: TRBV6-5; D gene: TRBD1; J gene: TRBJ2-5; clone size: -; CDR3 protein: CASRLTGQETQYF; CDR3 DNA: TGTGCCAGCCGCCTGACAGGGCAAGAGACCCAGTACTTC
V gene: TRBV6-1; D gene: -; J gene: TRBJ1-5; clone size: -; CDR3 protein: CASSEAGGNQPQHF; CDR3 DNA: TGTGCCAGCAGTGAAGCGGGGGGAAATCAGCCCCAGCATTTT
V gene: TRBV2; D gene: -; J gene: TRBJ1-5; clone size: -; CDR3 protein: CASSDGGREYSNQPQHF; CDR3 DNA: TGTGCCAGCAGTGATGGCGGCAGGGAATATAGCAATCAGCCCCAGCATTTT
V gene: TRBV10-3; D gene: -; J gene: TRBJ2-7; clone size: -; CDR3 protein: CAISESNPPDREQYF; CDR3 DNA: TGTGCCATCAGTGAGTCGAACCCCCCGGACCGCGAGCAGTACTTC
V gene: TRBV7-8; D gene: -; J gene: TRBJ2-1; clone size: -; CDR3 protein: CASSLKVTTRDEQFF; CDR3 DNA: TGTGCCAGCAGCTTAAAAGTTACGACACGCGATGAGCAGTTCTTC
V gene: TRBV7-2; D gene: TRBD2; J gene: TRBJ2-1; clone size: few; CDR3 protein: CASSLGGGGQTNEQFF; CDR3 DNA: TGTGCCAGCAGCTTAGGCGGCGGGGGGCAGACCAATGAGCAGTTCTTC
V gene: TRBV6-5; D gene: -; J gene: TRBJ1-6; clone size: -; CDR3 protein: CASRTQGLLNSPLHF; CDR3 DNA: TGTGCCAGCAGAACCCAGGGACTCCTTAATTCACCCCTCCACTTT
V gene: TRBV18; D gene: -; J gene: TRBJ1-5; clone size: -; CDR3 protein: CASSPPDGGNQPQHF; CDR3 DNA: TGTGCCAGCTCACCTCCGGATGGGGGCAATCAGCCCCAGCATTTT
V gene: TRBV11-2; D gene: TRBD1; J gene: TRBJ1-2; clone size: -; CDR3 protein: CASSLFRDRGYGYTF; CDR3 DNA: TGTGCCAGCAGCTTATTCCGGGACAGGGGATATGGCTACACCTTC
V gene: TRBV5-1; D gene: TRBD2; J gene: TRBJ2-5; clone size: -; CDR3 protein: CASSLGRGDGETQYF; CDR3 DNA: TGCGCCAGCAGCTTGGGCCGGGGGGACGGCGAGACCCAGTACTTC
V gene: TRBV12-5; D gene: -; J gene: TRBJ2-5; clone size: -; CDR3 protein: CASGRWDSKETQYF; CDR3 DNA: TGTGCTAGTGGCCGATGGGACTCCAAAGAGACCCAGTACTTC
V gene: TRBV13; D gene: TRBD1; J gene: TRBJ1-1; clone size: -; CDR3 protein: CASSLKQGAFLATEAFF; CDR3 DNA: TGTGCCAGCAGCTTAAAACAGGGGGCGTTTTTGGCCACTGAAGCTTTCTTT
V gene: TRBV25-1; D gene: -; J gene: TRBJ1-6; clone size: -; CDR3 protein: CASSITGIHSPLHF; CDR3 DNA: TGTGCCAGCAGTATCACAGGGATCCATTCACCCCTCCACTTT
V gene: TRBV2; D gene: -; J gene: TRBJ1-6; clone size: -; CDR3 protein: CASSEFPGANSPLHF; CDR3 DNA: TGTGCCAGCAGTGAATTCCCAGGGGCCAATTCACCCCTCCACTTT
V gene: TRBV3-1/TRBV3-2; D gene: -; J gene: TRBJ1-1; clone size: -; CDR3 protein: CASSQGLEGTEAFF; CDR3 DNA: TGTGCCAGCAGCCAAGGACTAGAAGGGACTGAAGCTTTCTTT
V gene: TRBV19; D gene: -; J gene: TRBJ2-7; clone size: once; CDR3 protein: CASSRSESYEQYF; CDR3 DNA: TGTGCCAGTAGTAGGTCAGAGTCCTACGAGCAGTACTTC